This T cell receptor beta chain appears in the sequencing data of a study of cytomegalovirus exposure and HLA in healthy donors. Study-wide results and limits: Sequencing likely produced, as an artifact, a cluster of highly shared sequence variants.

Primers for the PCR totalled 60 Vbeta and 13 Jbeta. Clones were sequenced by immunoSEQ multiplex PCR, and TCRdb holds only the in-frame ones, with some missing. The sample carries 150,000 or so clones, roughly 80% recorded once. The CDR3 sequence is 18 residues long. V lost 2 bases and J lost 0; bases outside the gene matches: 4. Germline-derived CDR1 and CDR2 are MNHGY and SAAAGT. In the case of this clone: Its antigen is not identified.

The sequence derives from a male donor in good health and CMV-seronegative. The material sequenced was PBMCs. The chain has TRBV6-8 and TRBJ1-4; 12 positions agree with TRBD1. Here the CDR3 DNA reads TGTGCCAGCAGTTACAGGGACAGGGGGCCTGCAACTAATGAAAAACTGTTTTTT. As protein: CASSYRDRGPATNEKLFF.